This TCR beta chain was identified in a study of cytomegalovirus exposure and HLA in healthy donors. Broader study findings: In presence/absence analyses, roughly uniform sequencing depth across donors was assumed. The study designated some 180 TCR beta chains cytomegalovirus-associated.

Germline V gives CDR1 MNHEY, CDR2 SVGAGI. The V gene end was trimmed by 5 bases and the J gene end by 5 bases; junction bases not matched to a gene: 3. This CDR3 spans 13 amino acids. Each donor was nominally healthy when sampled (though unrecorded immune exposures were likely). For this clone: Antigen: not known.

Primers: 60 Vbeta forward and 13 Jbeta reverse. Assay used: immunoSEQ multiplex PCR; TCRdb lists only in-frame clones, some missing. The repertoire has about 140,000 clones, over 60% of them found once; the top ten carry under 2.5%. The V gene is TRBV6-5, the J gene TRBJ1-5; 7 bases align to TRBD1. The sequence was obtained from a man in his thirties or forties in good health and CMV-seronegative. The sequenced sample consisted of PBMCs. CDR3 bases: TGTGCCAGCAGTCGACAGGGAGATCAGCCCCAGCATTTT. Protein sequence: CASSRQGDQPQHF.